The 15 T cell receptor beta chains listed next were all sequenced from one sample in a study of cytomegalovirus exposure and HLA in healthy donors. The PCR contained 60 Vbeta and 13 Jbeta primers. Assay: immunoSEQ multiplex PCR; the TCRdb copy retains only in-frame clones and omits some. In the table there are about 40,000 clones, 70% to 90% of which are singletons. The specimen sequenced was PBMCs. Source of these receptors: a woman aged 40 to 55 in good health and CMV-seropositive.

This clone was recorded only once. The gene calls are TRBV5-4 and TRBJ2-7; D not certain. Germline CDR1 is SGHNT and CDR2 is YYREEE (reference sequence). V lost 0 bases and J 0 bases, leaving 10 bases between the germline ends. The CDR3 contains 15 residues. CDR3 sequence: CASSLAMESSYEQYF. In DNA, the CDR3 is TGTGCCAGCAGCTTGGCCATGGAGTCCTCCTACGAGCAGTACTTC.

This clone is a singleton in its sample. This rearrangement joins TRBV2 to TRBJ1-2; D perhaps matches TRBD1 (6 bases). This CDR3 spans 13 amino acids. V was trimmed by 5 bases and J by 4 bases, leaving 11 bases between them. The germline V gene encodes CDR1 SNHLY and CDR2 FYNNEI. DNA of the CDR3: TGTGCCAGCAGTATACAGGGTTCCTATGGCTACACCTTC. Translated: CASSIQGSYGYTF.

This rearrangement joins TRBV25-1 to TRBJ2-7; D possibly corresponds to TRBD2 (6 bases). The CDR3 totals 14 residues. V gave up 3 bases and J gave up 3 bases, with 12 bases separating them. Germline lookup yields CDR1 MGHDK and CDR2 SYGVNS. In DNA form, the CDR3 reads TGTGCCAGCAGTGAGGGGCGGGGTGGCTACGAGCAGTACTTC. It yields the protein CASSEGRGGYEQYF.

Concerning this clone itself: It differs at one base from a far larger clone, so likely a read error. Other DNA sequences in the sample encode the same CDR3. The chain employs TRBV27 and TRBJ2-7, with 8 bases lining up with TRBD1. Trimming took 5 bases from V and 8 from J; bases not matched to a gene: 8. This CDR3 is built from 13 residues. Germline-derived CDR1 and CDR2 are MNHEY and SMNVEV (reference sequence). CDR3 sequence: CASSPQDRAKQYF. The CDR3 nucleotides are TGTGCCAGCAGTCCCCAGGACAGGGCCAAGCAGTACTTC.

The chain couples TRBV11-1 to TRBJ2-7; 12 nucleotides agree with TRBD1. The CDR3 length is 15 residues. V shed 5 bases and J 7 bases; nucleotides not matched to a gene: 9. The V gene's germline CDR1 is SGHAT and CDR2 FQDESV (reference sequence). CDR3 DNA sequence: TGTGCCAGCAGCGCGAGGGGGACAGGGGGCGGTGAGCAGTACTTC. This gives the protein CASSARGTGGGEQYF. Complete variable domain (other parts from reference TRBV11-1 and TRBJ2-7): EAEVAQSPRYKITEKSQAVAFWCDPISGHATLYWYRQILGQGPELLVQFQDESVVDDSQLPKDRFSAERLKGVDSTLKIQPAELGDSAMYLCASSARGTGGGEQYFGPGTRLTVT.

This rearrangement joins TRBV29-1 to TRBJ1-4; TRBD1 agrees at 7 bases. The CDR3 sequence is 14 residues long. With V trimmed by 5 bases and J by 2 bases, 5 bases remained unmatched. Germline V CDR1 and CDR2: SQVTM, ANQGSEA. CDR3 amino acids: CSVRTGVTNEKLFF. The DNA for the CDR3 is TGCAGCGTTCGAACAGGGGTGACTAATGAAAAACTGTTTTTT.

Comments on this clone: Germline and junction disagree at one end, which may indicate a read error. The chain recombines TRBV19 with TRBJ1-2, with D unclear. The CDR3 consists of 13 residues. CDR1 and CDR2 from the germline V gene are LNHDA and SQIVND (reference sequence). Here the CDR3 reads CASSMVSSGVFGF. DNA for the CDR3: TGTGCCAGTAGTATGGTGTCGTCAGGCGTCTTCGGCTTC.

The V and J genes are TRBV5-1 and TRBJ2-7; unclear D gene. This CDR3 is 12 amino acids long. V gave up 4 bases and J gave up 4 bases, with 9 bases separating them. Germline V gene lookup returns CDR1 SGHRS and CDR2 YFSETQ. CDR3 sequence: CASSPPGYEQYF. CDR3 bases: TGCGCCAGCAGCCCCCCCGGGTACGAGCAGTACTTC.

The chain joins TRBV2 to TRBJ2-1; 9 bases are shared with TRBD1. Germline-derived CDR1 and CDR2 are SNHLY and FYNNEI. V was clipped by 8 bases and J by 9 bases; unmatched bases: 14. CDR3 size: 15 residues. Here the CDR3 reads CASFAKPGQGGEQFF. CDR3 bases: TGTGCCAGCTTTGCCAAGCCGGGACAGGGCGGTGAGCAGTTCTTC. The complete variable domain, with remaining parts taken from reference TRBV2 and TRBJ2-1, reads EPEVTQTPSHQVTQMGQEVILRCVPISNHLYFYWYRQILGQKVEFLVSFYNNEISEKSEIFDDQFSVERPDGSNFTLKIRSTKLEDSAMYFCASFAKPGQGGEQFFGPGTRLTVL.

The chain is built from TRBV27 and TRBJ1-3; a weak D match, TRBD1 (5 bases). CDR1 is MNHEY, CDR2 SMNVEV, per germline (reference sequence). The V end was cut by 3 bases, the J end by 0 bases, with 6 bases between. This CDR3 has 14 residues. The CDR3 DNA reads TGTGCCAGCAGTTTCGGGGGCTCTGGAAACACCATATATTTT. It codes for CASSFGGSGNTIYF.

The rearrangement links TRBV28 to TRBJ1-2, with D maybe TRBD1 (6 bases). In germline, CDR1 is MDHEN, CDR2 SYDVKM. The CDR3 extends over 14 amino acids. Deletions cut 2 bases from V and 4 bases from J, with 11 bases between. The CDR3 sequence: CASSLTGFGYGYTF. DNA of the CDR3: TGTGCCAGCAGTTTAACAGGGTTCGGCTATGGCTACACCTTC.

The CDR3 reads CASRPQGVVAGELFF. For the CDR3, the DNA is TGTGCCAGCAGACCCCAAGGGGTGGTGGCCGGGGAGCTGTTTTTT. The chain links TRBV7-9 to TRBJ2-2; possibly TRBD1 for D (5 bases). Looked up from germline, CDR1 is SEHNR and CDR2 is FQNEAQ (reference sequence). This CDR3 region has 15 residues. Trimming took 6 bases from V and 6 from J, leaving 17 bases between them.

V is TRBV6-1 and J is TRBJ2-1, with TRBD1 identical over 9 bases. The CDR3 length is 14 residues. The trim removed 6 bases at V and 7 bases at J, leaving 7 bases unmatched. From germline, CDR1 is MNHNS and CDR2 SASEGT. CDR3 coding DNA: TGTGCCAGCAGGCGGAGACAGGGGGGAAATGAGCAGTTCTTC. This translates into CASRRRQGGNEQFF.

The chain couples TRBV2 to TRBJ2-7; no reliable D call. CDR3 length equals 12 residues. Germline V lookup: CDR1 SNHLY, CDR2 FYNNEI. The V end was cut by 4 bases, the J end by 6 bases, with 10 bases between. Here the CDR3 reads CASSGQYGEQYF. As DNA, the CDR3 is TGTGCCAGCAGTGGACAATATGGCGAGCAGTACTTC.

V gene TRBV4-1 combines with J gene TRBJ1-2; D not resolved. V lost 0 bases and J lost 2, with 13 bases in between. Per the germline V gene, CDR1 is MGHRA and CDR2 is YSYEKL. The CDR3 spans 16 residues. The CDR3 spells CASSQDSSSINYGYTF. CDR3 in DNA: TGCGCCAGCAGCCAAGATAGCAGTTCCATCAACTATGGCTACACCTTC.